This entry lists 22 T cell receptor beta chains sequenced from one sample in a study of cytomegalovirus exposure and HLA in healthy donors. Primers included in the PCR were 60 Vbeta and 13 Jbeta primers. Assay: immunoSEQ multiplex PCR; the TCRdb copy retains only in-frame clones and omits some. The sample shows roughly 120,000 clones, roughly two thirds of them seen only once. The sequencing sample was made of PBMCs. The receptors derive from a man aged 30 to 39 in good health and CMV-seropositive.

The sample holds one count of this clone. The chain employs TRBV4-3 and TRBJ2-1, with a tentative D call TRBD2 (6 bases). The ends were cut back, 0 bases at V and 3 bases at J, with 15 bases in the middle. The CDR3 loop spans 17 amino acids. Germline V gene data show CDR1 as LGHNA and CDR2 as YSLEER. CDR3 protein: CASSQDRDSLIYNEQFF. The CDR3 nucleotides read TGCGCCAGCAGCCAAGATCGGGACTCCTTAATCTACAATGAGCAGTTCTTC.

This clone has just a few counts. The chain couples TRBV5-6 to TRBJ2-7; 8 bases fit TRBD2. Per the germline V gene, CDR1 is SGHDT and CDR2 is YYEEEE. The J segment lost 3 bases and the V segment lost 0 bases, leaving 11 bases of the junction unmatched. This CDR3 spans 17 amino acids. CDR3 region: CASSLARGGPTHYEQYF. The CDR3, as DNA: TGTGCCAGCAGCTTGGCCCGGGGGGGGCCCACCCACTACGAGCAGTACTTC.

This chain uses TRBV29-1 with TRBJ2-3; 9 bases line up with TRBD1. The CDR3 has 14 residues. The trim removed 7 bases at V and 10 bases at J, leaving 15 bases unmatched. Per the germline V gene, CDR1 is SQVTM and CDR2 is ANQGSEA. CDR3 bases: TGCAGCGGGAATACCGGGACAGGGCCAGAGGCGCAGTATTTT. This sequence encodes CSGNTGTGPEAQYF.

This clone was seen a handful of times. The chain employs TRBV27 and TRBJ2-1, with TRBD2 as a possible D gene (6 bases). CDR1 is MNHEY and CDR2 is SMNVEV in the germline V gene (reference sequence). The CDR3 length is 15 residues. Deletions cut 4 bases from V and 2 bases from J, with 12 bases between. CDR3 in DNA: TGTGCCAGCAGTTCCACTAGCCTCGCCTACAATGAGCAGTTCTTC. Translated, it gives CASSSTSLAYNEQFF.

The chain combines TRBV5-4 with TRBJ1-6; 9 bases line up with TRBD1. The trim removed 0 bases at V and 10 bases at J, leaving 2 bases unmatched. There are 14 residues in the CDR3. CDR1 is SGHNT, CDR2 YYREEE, per germline (reference sequence). The chain's CDR3 is CASSLDRGHSPLHF. DNA of the CDR3: TGTGCCAGCAGCTTGGACAGGGGGCACTCACCCCTCCACTTT.

This chain links TRBV6-5 with TRBJ1-1; D perhaps matches TRBD1 (5 bases). Trimming took off 11 bases at V and 5 bases at J, with 18 bases between the two ends. Germline lookup yields CDR1 MNHEY and CDR2 SVGAGI. The CDR3 has 13 residues. As DNA, the CDR3 is TGTGCCTCCCGGACGCAGGGAGGGACTGAAGCTTTCTTT. This codes for CASRTQGGTEAFF.

The chain employs TRBV7-6 and TRBJ1-1, with D unresolved. The V gene's germline CDR1 is SGHVS and CDR2 FNYEAQ. CDR3 length: 17 amino acids. Between the trimmed V and J ends, which lost 3 bases and 4 bases, there was a span of 21 bases. CDR3 DNA sequence: TGTGCCAGCAGCTTGTGGCTGGGTCTCCGAACGGGCACTGAAGCTTTCTTT. Its translation: CASSLWLGLRTGTEAFF.

This sequence joins TRBV2 and TRBJ2-3; 7 positions agree with TRBD2. The CDR3 covers 16 residues. Germline CDR1 SNHLY, CDR2 FYNNEI. Losses at the gene ends were 3 bases for V and 2 bases for J; bases not matched to a gene: 8. The CDR3 protein is CASSDEVGGVTDTQYF. CDR3 DNA sequence: TGTGCCAGCAGTGATGAGGTGGGAGGGGTCACAGATACGCAGTATTTT.

The V call is TRBV18, the J call TRBJ1-6; D unclear. Per the germline V gene, CDR1 is KGHSH and CDR2 is LQKENI. The ends were cut back, 3 bases at V and 0 bases at J, with 12 bases in the middle. This CDR3 is 17 amino acids long. The CDR3 reads CASSPVPISSYNSPLHF. The CDR3 DNA follows: TGTGCCAGCTCACCCGTCCCGATCAGCTCCTATAATTCACCCCTCCACTTT.

This chain links TRBV28 with TRBJ2-3; 10 nucleotides align to TRBD1. This CDR3 spans 16 amino acids. The germline V gene encodes CDR1 MDHEN and CDR2 SYDVKM. V lost 6 bases, J lost 6 bases, and 12 bases stayed unmatched. CDR3 loop: CASRRLTGGLGDTQYF. CDR3 DNA sequence: TGTGCCAGCAGGCGACTGACAGGGGGCTTGGGGGATACGCAGTATTTT.

In the case of this clone: The same CDR3 is also encoded by other DNA sequences in this sample. V gene TRBV29-1 combines with J gene TRBJ1-2, with 8 positions matching TRBD1. Trimming cost V 6 bases and J 4 bases; bases outside gene matches: 4. CDR3 length: 12 amino acids. The germline V gene encodes CDR1 SQVTM and CDR2 ANQGSEA. CDR3 DNA: TGCAGCGTGGGCGACAGGGGCTATGGCTACACCTTC. Translating it yields CSVGDRGYGYTF. Full variable domain (missing parts from reference TRBV29-1 and TRBJ1-2): SAVISQKPSRDICQRGTSLTIQCQVDSQVTMMFWYRQQPGQSLTLIATANQGSEATYESGFVIDKFPISRPNLTFSTLTVSNMSPEDSSIYLCSVGDRGYGYTFGSGTRLTVV.

This clone was detected only once. This chain uses TRBV5-1 with TRBJ1-1; tentatively, D is TRBD1 (6 bases). The length of the CDR3 is 13 residues. The germline V gene encodes CDR1 SGHRS and CDR2 YFSETQ. Trimming pared 2 bases from V and 6 bases from J, leaving 11 bases between. The CDR3 DNA reads TGCGCCAGCAGCTTCTCACAGGGCTCTGAAGCTTTCTTT. Its protein product is CASSFSQGSEAFF.

CDR3 region: CASSGASGSSYEQYF. The CDR3 DNA reads as TGTGCCAGCAGCGGAGCTAGCGGGTCCTCCTACGAGCAGTACTTC. The rearrangement links TRBV5-5 to TRBJ2-7; 8 nucleotides match TRBD2. V lost 4 bases, J lost 0 bases, and 6 bases stayed unmatched. The CDR3 consists of 15 residues. CDR1 is SGHKS and CDR2 is YYEKEE in the germline V gene (reference sequence).

This chain links TRBV7-2 with TRBJ2-7; 11 nucleotides agree with TRBD2. Germline V gene data show CDR1 as SGHTA and CDR2 as FQGNSA. The V segment lost 5 bases and the J segment 3 bases; nucleotides outside the gene matches: 3. The CDR3 is made up of 14 amino acids. The CDR3 loop is CASSGGLAVYEQYF. DNA of the CDR3: TGTGCCAGCAGCGGGGGACTAGCGGTCTACGAGCAGTACTTC.

The chain has TRBV9 and TRBJ1-5; TRBD1 matches at 11 bases. V lost 2 bases, J lost 8 bases, and 6 bases stayed unmatched. CDR3 length equals 15 residues. Germline-derived CDR1 and CDR2 are SGDLS and YYNGEE. CDR3 protein: CASSVEGQGGEPQHF. Here the CDR3 DNA reads TGTGCCAGCAGCGTCGAGGGACAGGGGGGGGAGCCCCAGCATTTT.

The chain recombines TRBV7-6 with TRBJ2-1, with 8 bases matching TRBD2. The junction had 12 bases not matched to a gene; V was cut back by 5 bases and J by 12 bases. Germline V gives CDR1 SGHVS, CDR2 FNYEAQ. The CDR3 is 14 residues long. The CDR3 spells CASSAQAGVPVQFF. The CDR3 nucleotides are TGTGCCAGCAGCGCACAAGCGGGAGTGCCGGTGCAGTTCTTC.

V is TRBV5-1 and J is TRBJ2-7; 8 bases agree with TRBD1. This CDR3 has 14 amino acids. With V trimmed by 0 bases and J by 4 bases, 3 bases remained unmatched. Germline V gives CDR1 SGHRS, CDR2 YFSETQ. CDR3: CASSLGDRPYEQYF. Written as DNA, the CDR3 is TGCGCCAGCAGCTTGGGGGACAGGCCATACGAGCAGTACTTC. The full variable domain, with the rest looked up from reference TRBV5-1 and TRBJ2-7, is KAGVTQTPRYLIKTRGQQVTLSCSPISGHRSVSWYQQTPGQGLQFLFEYFSETQRNKGNFPGRFSGRQFSNSRSEMNVSTLELGDSALYLCASSLGDRPYEQYFGPGTRLTVT.

On this clone: Germline is not matched at one junction end, which may reflect a read error. J is TRBJ2-5 and V is TRBV28; 9 nucleotides line up with TRBD2. Germline loops: CDR1 MDHEN, CDR2 SYDVKM. The CDR3 is 15 residues long. Here the CDR3 reads CASSPTSGYQGTQYF. CDR3 bases: TGTGCCAGCAGTCCGACTAGCGGTTACCAAGGGACCCAGTACTTC.

This clone was detected only a few times. The chain employs TRBV18 and TRBJ1-4; 7 bases map to TRBD1. This CDR3 contains 15 residues. The V gene end was trimmed by 4 bases and the J gene end by 0 bases; junction bases not matched to a gene: 2. CDR1 and CDR2 (germline): KGHSH, LQKENI. CDR3 in DNA: TGTGCCAGCTCACGACAGGGTGCAACTAATGAAAAACTGTTTTTT. It encodes CASSRQGATNEKLFF.

The chain recombines TRBV2 with TRBJ2-1; 7 nucleotides align to TRBD2. The CDR3 contains 14 residues. V trimming: 5 bases; J trimming: 6 bases; junction bases outside the gene matches: 7. Germline-derived CDR1 and CDR2 are SNHLY and FYNNEI. The CDR3 coding sequence is TGTGCCAGCAGTTCCCAGGTAGCGGGCAATGAGCAGTTCTTC. It specifies CASSSQVAGNEQFF.

The V gene is TRBV28, the J gene TRBJ2-2, with a tentative D call TRBD2 (5 bases). The CDR3 covers 16 residues. Trimming pared 2 bases from V and 6 bases from J, leaving 16 bases between. Per germline, CDR1 MDHEN and CDR2 SYDVKM. CDR3 DNA sequence: TGTGCCAGCAGTTTAATAGGGTGGACTTCGGCCGGGGAGCTGTTTTTT. The encoded protein is CASSLIGWTSAGELFF.

The rearrangement uses TRBV10-3 and TRBJ2-7; TRBD1 matches 7 bases. Trimming at V came to 6 bases and at J to 0 bases, leaving 8 bases not matched to a gene. The germline gives CDR1 ENHRY, CDR2 SYGVKD. CDR3 length equals 15 residues. The CDR3 loop reads CAIRGADRASYEQYF. The CDR3 DNA follows: TGTGCCATCAGGGGGGCCGACAGGGCCTCCTACGAGCAGTACTTC.